The 24 T cell receptor beta chains reported below all come from one sample, sequenced in a study of cytomegalovirus exposure and HLA in healthy donors (dated by TCRdb to between 2016 and 2019). The library was produced with the immunoSEQ multiplex PCR assay. A mixture of 60 forward primers for TCR Vbeta segments and 13 reverse primers for TCR Jbeta segments was used in the multiplex PCR. In its TCRdb copy, this immuneACCESS table keeps in-frame sequences only and misses some clones. Where compared with another copy, unresolved V genes explain less than half of these, and the others have no known cause. The sample profile shows tens of thousands of clones; around 72% of them were found once. The top ten hold approximately 14% of the sample. The sequenced sample was PBMCs. The receptors here all came from a male donor in good health and CMV-seropositive.

The DNA of the CDR3 is TGTGCCACCAGCAGAGATTTACAGGCCCAAGAGACCCAGTACTTC. Protein sequence: CATSRDLQAQETQYF. V is TRBV15 and J is TRBJ2-5; D is possibly TRBD1 (5 bases). V gave up 0 bases and J gave up 1 base, with 9 bases separating them. The CDR3 covers 15 residues. Germline V gene sequence: CDR1 LNHNV, CDR2 YYDKDF (reference sequence).

This clone was found a few times. The V call is TRBV6-1, the J call TRBJ2-5; TRBD1 agrees at 8 bases. Germline V CDR1 and CDR2: MNHNS, SASEGT. The CDR3 is made up of 15 amino acids. With 6 bases clipped from V and 2 bases from J, the junction kept 8 bases outside the gene matches. The CDR3 DNA sequence: TGTGCCAGCAGCTCAGGGGGCTGGGGGCAAGAGACCCAGTACTTC. It yields the protein CASSSGGWGQETQYF.

The V gene is TRBV2, the J gene TRBJ1-1; D not resolved. The germline CDR1 and CDR2 sequences are SNHLY and FYNNEI. V lost 7 bases, J lost 7 bases, and 7 bases lay in between. This CDR3 has 10 residues. The CDR3 loop is CASTRVEAFF. CDR3 bases: TGTGCCAGCACGCGGGTTGAAGCTTTCTTT.

J is TRBJ2-5 and V is TRBV11-2; TRBD2 aligns across 7 bases. The CDR3 length is 15 residues. The germline V gene has CDR1 SGHAT and CDR2 FQNNGV. Germline trimming cut 3 bases from V and 3 bases from J; bases unmatched to any gene: 7. The CDR3 sequence: CASSLVGLKKETQYF. The DNA of the CDR3 is TGTGCCAGCAGCTTGGTGGGACTAAAAAAAGAGACCCAGTACTTC.

The chain employs TRBV2 and TRBJ1-5; D call uncertain. V was cut by 4 bases and J by 9 bases, with 16 bases left in between. The CDR3 is 14 amino acids. Germline V gene data show CDR1 as SNHLY and CDR2 as FYNNEI. CDR3 in DNA: TGTGCCAGCAGTGGCCAGGTGATCAAGCCGCCCCAGCATTTT. This translates into CASSGQVIKPPQHF.

J is TRBJ2-7 and V is TRBV29-1; TRBD2 agrees at 7 bases. In germline, CDR1 is SQVTM, CDR2 ANQGSEA. With V trimmed by 6 bases and J by 2 bases, 7 bases remained unmatched. The length of the CDR3 is 13 residues. The CDR3 reads CSVAGTTTYEQYF. DNA for the CDR3: TGCAGCGTAGCCGGGACTACAACCTACGAGCAGTACTTC.

The V call is TRBV5-6, the J call TRBJ2-3; no reliable D call. The CDR3 loop spans 14 amino acids. CDR1 SGHDT and CDR2 YYEEEE come from the germline V gene. Deletions cut 1 base from V and 4 bases from J, with 10 bases between. Here the CDR3 reads CASSLTLLADTQYF. CDR3 coding DNA: TGTGCCAGCAGCTTGACGCTCCTAGCAGATACGCAGTATTTT. The variable domain in full, with the rest retrieved from reference TRBV5-6 and TRBJ2-3, is DAGVTQSPTHLIKTRGQQVTLRCSPKSGHDTVSWYQQALGQGPQFIFQYYEEEERQRGNFPDRFSGHQFPNYSSELNVNALLLGDSALYLCASSLTLLADTQYFGPGTRLTVL.

This chain connects TRBV5-1 to TRBJ2-7, with D uncertain. The V end lost 0 bases, the J end lost 2 bases, and 18 bases lay between the germline ends. CDR1 is SGHRS and CDR2 is YFSETQ in the germline V gene. This CDR3 spans 17 amino acids. The CDR3 protein is CASSLGPVGGMAYEQYF. The CDR3 nucleotides read TGCGCCAGCAGCTTGGGTCCCGTCGGCGGAATGGCCTACGAGCAGTACTTC.

The rearrangement uses TRBV29-1 and TRBJ2-4, with a possible D match to TRBD2 (5 bases). The CDR3 has 14 residues. Trimming stripped 4 bases from V and 6 bases from J, with 16 bases between. Germline CDR1 is SQVTM and CDR2 is ANQGSEA. CDR3 in amino acids: CSVVIEGVANIQYF. As DNA, the CDR3 is TGCAGCGTTGTTATAGAGGGCGTGGCAAACATTCAGTACTTC.

The chain joins TRBV10-2 to TRBJ1-1, with TRBD1 matching 7 bases. The CDR3 consists of 13 residues. V shed 7 bases and J 0 bases; nucleotides not matched to a gene: 2. Germline-derived CDR1 and CDR2 are WSHSY and SAAADI. The CDR3 loop reads CASMGTVNTEAFF. DNA for the CDR3: TGCGCCAGCATGGGGACAGTGAACACTGAAGCTTTCTTT.

The CDR3 region has the DNA TGTGCCAGCAGTGAGCCCGGGACAGGAACCTACGAGCAGTACTTC. Protein: CASSEPGTGTYEQYF. The gene calls are TRBV6-1 and TRBJ2-7, with TRBD1 matching 8 bases. Germline CDR1 and CDR2: MNHNS and SASEGT. The CDR3 has 15 amino acids. Unmatched junction bases numbered 6, after V lost 3 bases and J lost 2 bases.

The chain joins TRBV27 to TRBJ2-7, with 7 bases lining up with TRBD2. The CDR3 spans 15 residues. Trimming removed 5 bases from V and 5 bases from J; junction bases left unmatched: 12. Germline CDR1 and CDR2: MNHEY and SMNVEV (reference sequence). The CDR3 nucleotides read TGTGCCAGCAGTCGACGGGCGGGAGAGTATCACGAGCAGTACTTC. Translation gives CASSRRAGEYHEQYF.

On this clone itself: A junction boundary mismatches the germline segment, possibly from a read error. The V gene is TRBV10-3, the J gene TRBJ2-5, with TRBD2 matching over 11 bases. The CDR3 sequence is 16 residues long. Germline CDR1 is ENHRY and CDR2 is SYGVKD. In DNA, the CDR3 is TGTGCCAGCAGTGAAGCACTAGCGGGAGTAGAAGAGACCCAGTACTTC. As protein: CASSEALAGVEETQYF.

There are a few counts of this clone. The chain combines TRBV30 with TRBJ2-5; possible D gene TRBD2, 5 bases. Germline CDR1 GTSNPN, CDR2 SVGIG (reference sequence). The CDR3 extends over 14 amino acids. With 3 bases removed from V and 5 bases from J, the gap between germline ends came to 16 bases. This CDR3 is CAWRLPGAGETQYF. CDR3 coding DNA: TGTGCCTGGAGACTCCCGGGTGCGGGTGAGACCCAGTACTTC.

The rearrangement links TRBV5-4 to TRBJ1-2; 7 nucleotides align to TRBD1. The CDR3 runs to 13 residues. The trim removed 4 bases at V and 2 bases at J, leaving 2 bases unmatched. Germline-derived CDR1 and CDR2 are SGHNT and YYREEE (reference sequence). The CDR3 DNA reads as TGTGCCAGCAGCGGGACAGTCAACTATGGCTACACCTTC. Encoded protein: CASSGTVNYGYTF.

The CDR3 DNA is TGTGCCAGTAGTAAAAGCGACAGGTCGGGGATATGGGGTCAGCCCCAGCATTTT. Translating gives CASSKSDRSGIWGQPQHF. The chain uses TRBV19 and TRBJ1-5; D is perhaps TRBD1 (6 bases). The CDR3 consists of 18 residues. The ends were cut back, 4 bases at V and 6 bases at J, with 25 bases in the middle. Germline-derived CDR1 and CDR2 are LNHDA and SQIVND (reference sequence). The full variable domain, completed using reference TRBV19 and TRBJ1-5, is DGGITQSPKYLFRKEGQNVTLSCEQNLNHDAMYWYRQDPGQGLRLIYYSQIVNDFQKGDIAEGYSVSREKKESFPLTVTSAQKNPTAFYLCASSKSDRSGIWGQPQHFGDGTRLSIL.

The rearrangement joins TRBV4-1 to TRBJ2-7; a possible D gene is TRBD1 (5 bases). V lost 1 base, J lost 5 bases, and 12 bases lay in between. Germline-derived CDR1 and CDR2 are MGHRA and YSYEKL. The CDR3 contains 14 residues. The CDR3: CASSQVGQKDEQYF. In DNA form, the CDR3 reads TGCGCCAGCAGCCAAGTGGGGCAGAAAGACGAGCAGTACTTC.

The chain uses TRBV9 and TRBJ1-5; D possibly corresponds to TRBD1 (5 bases). Deletions cut 0 bases from V and 3 bases from J, with 10 bases between. Germline CDR1 is SGDLS and CDR2 is YYNGEE. The CDR3 loop spans 15 amino acids. The CDR3 protein is CASSVAGGTNQPQHF. CDR3 DNA: TGTGCCAGCAGCGTAGCTGGGGGGACCAATCAGCCCCAGCATTTT.

V is TRBV4-3 and J is TRBJ2-7; 11 nucleotides match TRBD2. The trim removed 0 bases at V and 4 bases at J, leaving 2 bases unmatched. The V gene's germline CDR1 is LGHNA and CDR2 YSLEER. The CDR3 runs 15 residues. Written as DNA, the CDR3 is TGCGCCAGCAGCCAAGATCCTAGCGGGGGGTACGAGCAGTACTTC. Its protein product is CASSQDPSGGYEQYF.

J is TRBJ1-1 and V is TRBV7-9, with 8 nucleotides matching TRBD1. The CDR3 has 15 residues. Germline V gene data show CDR1 as SEHNR and CDR2 as FQNEAQ (reference sequence). Trimming removed 4 bases from V and 3 bases from J; junction bases left unmatched: 7. The chain's CDR3 is CASSSGQGWYTEAFF. The CDR3 nucleotides read TGTGCCAGCAGCTCCGGACAGGGATGGTACACTGAAGCTTTCTTT.

The gene calls are TRBV7-9 and TRBJ2-7; tentatively, D is TRBD1 (6 bases). Trimming took 4 bases from V and 2 from J, leaving 18 bases between them. Germline loops: CDR1 SEHNR, CDR2 FQNEAQ (reference sequence). The CDR3 extends over 16 amino acids. In DNA, the CDR3 is TGTGCCAGCAGCTCATCGACAGGTTTGAAGCCCTACGAGCAGTACTTC. Translation: CASSSSTGLKPYEQYF. Drawing the rest from reference TRBV7-9 and TRBJ2-7, the complete variable domain is DTGVSQNPRHKITKRGQNVTFRCDPISEHNRLYWYRQTLGQGPEFLTYFQNEAQLEKSRLLSDRFSAERPKGSFSTLEIQRTEQGDSAMYLCASSSSTGLKPYEQYFGPGTRLTVT.

This chain uses TRBV19 with TRBJ2-7; possible D gene TRBD1, 5 bases. V gave up 3 bases and J gave up 4 bases, with 16 bases separating them. CDR3 length: 15 residues. CDR1 is LNHDA, CDR2 SQIVND, per germline (reference sequence). Here the CDR3 DNA reads TGTGCCAGTAGTATTCCGCCGCGGCAGGGTTACGAGCAGTACTTC. This translates into CASSIPPRQGYEQYF.

This chain joins TRBV7-3 and TRBJ2-2, with TRBD1 identical over 12 bases. V trimming: 3 bases; J trimming: 7 bases; junction bases outside the gene matches: 6. This CDR3 region has 16 residues. Germline loops: CDR1 SGHTA, CDR2 FQGTGA. CDR3 region: CASSFRDRGLSGELFF. The CDR3 DNA follows: TGTGCCAGCAGCTTCCGGGACAGGGGGCTTAGCGGGGAGCTGTTTTTT.

The chain combines TRBV4-1 with TRBJ2-3; TRBD2 agrees at 9 bases. The CDR3 length is 16 residues. V shed 0 bases, J shed 4 bases, and the junction held 5 bases outside the gene matches. Looked up from germline, CDR1 is MGHRA and CDR2 is YSYEKL. CDR3 bases: TGCGCCAGCAGCCAAGAGGCTAGCGGGGCTGCAGATACGCAGTATTTT. This codes for CASSQEASGAADTQYF.